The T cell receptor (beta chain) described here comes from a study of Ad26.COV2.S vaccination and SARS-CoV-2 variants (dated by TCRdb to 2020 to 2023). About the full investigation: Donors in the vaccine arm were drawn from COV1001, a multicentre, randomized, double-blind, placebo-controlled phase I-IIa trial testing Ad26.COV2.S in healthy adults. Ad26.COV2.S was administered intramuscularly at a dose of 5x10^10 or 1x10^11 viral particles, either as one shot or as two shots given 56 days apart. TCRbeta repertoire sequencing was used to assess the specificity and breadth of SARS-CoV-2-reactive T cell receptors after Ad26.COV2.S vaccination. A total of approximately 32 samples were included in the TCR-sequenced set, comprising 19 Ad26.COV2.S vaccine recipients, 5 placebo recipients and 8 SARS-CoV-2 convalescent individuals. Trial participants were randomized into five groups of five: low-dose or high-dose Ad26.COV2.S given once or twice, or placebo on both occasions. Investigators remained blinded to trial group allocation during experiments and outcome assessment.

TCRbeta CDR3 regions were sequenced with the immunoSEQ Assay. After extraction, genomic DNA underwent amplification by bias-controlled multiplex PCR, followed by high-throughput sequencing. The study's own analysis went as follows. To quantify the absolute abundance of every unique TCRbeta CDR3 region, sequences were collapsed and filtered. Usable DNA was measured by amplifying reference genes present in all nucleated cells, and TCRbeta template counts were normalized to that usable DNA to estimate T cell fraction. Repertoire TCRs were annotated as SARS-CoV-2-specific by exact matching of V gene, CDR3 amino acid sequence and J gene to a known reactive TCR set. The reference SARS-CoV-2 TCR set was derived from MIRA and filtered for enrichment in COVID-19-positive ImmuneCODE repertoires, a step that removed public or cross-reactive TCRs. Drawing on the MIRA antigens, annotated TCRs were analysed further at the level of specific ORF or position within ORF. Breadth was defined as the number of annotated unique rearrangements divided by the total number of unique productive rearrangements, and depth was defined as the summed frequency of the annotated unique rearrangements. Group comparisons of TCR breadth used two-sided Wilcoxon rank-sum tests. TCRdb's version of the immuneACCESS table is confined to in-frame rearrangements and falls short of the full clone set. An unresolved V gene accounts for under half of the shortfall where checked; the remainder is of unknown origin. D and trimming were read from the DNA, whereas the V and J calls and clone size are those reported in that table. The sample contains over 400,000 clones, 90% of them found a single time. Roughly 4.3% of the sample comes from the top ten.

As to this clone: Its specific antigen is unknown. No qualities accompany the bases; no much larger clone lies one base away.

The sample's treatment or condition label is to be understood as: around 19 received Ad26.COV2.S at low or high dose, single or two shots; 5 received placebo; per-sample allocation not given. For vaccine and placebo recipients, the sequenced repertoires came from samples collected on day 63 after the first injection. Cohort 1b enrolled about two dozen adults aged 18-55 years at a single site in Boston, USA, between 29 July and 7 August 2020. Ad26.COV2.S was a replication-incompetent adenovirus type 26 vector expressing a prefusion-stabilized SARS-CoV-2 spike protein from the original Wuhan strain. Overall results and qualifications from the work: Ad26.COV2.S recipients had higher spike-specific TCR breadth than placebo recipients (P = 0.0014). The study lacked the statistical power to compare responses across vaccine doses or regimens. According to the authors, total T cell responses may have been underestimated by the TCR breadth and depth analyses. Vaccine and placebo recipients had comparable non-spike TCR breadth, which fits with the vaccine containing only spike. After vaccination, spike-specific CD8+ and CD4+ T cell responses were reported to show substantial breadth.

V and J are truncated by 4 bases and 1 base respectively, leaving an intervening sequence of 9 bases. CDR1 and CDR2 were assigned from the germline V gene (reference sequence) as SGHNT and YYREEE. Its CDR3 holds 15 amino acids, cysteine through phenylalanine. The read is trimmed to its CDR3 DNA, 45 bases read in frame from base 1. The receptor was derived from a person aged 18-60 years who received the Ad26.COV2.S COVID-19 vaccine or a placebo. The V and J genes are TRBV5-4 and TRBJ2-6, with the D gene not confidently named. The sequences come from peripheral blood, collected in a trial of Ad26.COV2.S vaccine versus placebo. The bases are TGTGCCAGCAGCATAGACTTGTCTGGGGCCAACGTCCTGACTTTC. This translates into CASSIDLSGANVLTF.